A single sample is the source of the 3 T cell receptor beta chains below, sequenced in a study of cytomegalovirus exposure and HLA in healthy donors. In the PCR, 60 Vbeta and 13 Jbeta primers were used. Method: immunoSEQ multiplex PCR; TCRdb's copy keeps in-frame clones and lacks some. The profile covers some 150,000 clones, with approximately 9% appearing a single time and less than 2% taken by the ten largest. Sequencing was done on a sample of PBMCs. The receptors shown here come from a male donor in good health and CMV-seronegative.

The chain has TRBV7-9 and TRBJ1-1; TRBD1 might be the D (5 bases). The germline V and J ends were trimmed by 6 bases and 9 bases, with 17 bases remaining between them. This CDR3 is built from 13 residues. Germline V gene lookup returns CDR1 SEHNR and CDR2 FQNEAQ (reference sequence). The CDR3 loop is CASSAQGRVKAFF. CDR3 nucleotide sequence: TGTGCCAGCAGTGCGCAGGGCAGGGTGAAAGCTTTCTTT.

Only a few counts were recorded for this clone. J is TRBJ2-3 and V is TRBV7-2; a possible D gene is TRBD1 (6 bases). The V and J ends lost 6 bases and 4 bases respectively, with 20 bases between them. Germline V gene data show CDR1 as SGHTA and CDR2 as FQGNSA. This CDR3 contains 16 residues. The CDR3 reads CASRPKLGQKADTQYF. DNA of the CDR3: TGTGCCAGCAGACCCAAGTTGGGACAAAAGGCAGATACGCAGTATTTT. Combining the CDR3 with reference TRBV7-2 and TRBJ2-3 gives the whole variable domain GAGVSQSPSNKVTEKGKDVELRCDPISGHTALYWYRQSLGQGLEFLIYFQGNSAPDKSGLPSDRFSAERTGGSVSTLTIQRTQQEDSAVYLCASRPKLGQKADTQYFGPGTRLTVL.

This clone was detected only a few times. V is TRBV6-7 and J is TRBJ2-3; 8 nucleotides line up with TRBD1. TRBV6-7 has ORF status, its function being uncertain. The CDR3 length is 14 residues. J was trimmed by 5 bases and V by 3 bases; bases with no gene match: 4. CDR3 protein: CASSYRTGRDTQYF. The CDR3 region has the DNA TGTGCCAGCAGTTATAGGACAGGGAGAGATACGCAGTATTTT.